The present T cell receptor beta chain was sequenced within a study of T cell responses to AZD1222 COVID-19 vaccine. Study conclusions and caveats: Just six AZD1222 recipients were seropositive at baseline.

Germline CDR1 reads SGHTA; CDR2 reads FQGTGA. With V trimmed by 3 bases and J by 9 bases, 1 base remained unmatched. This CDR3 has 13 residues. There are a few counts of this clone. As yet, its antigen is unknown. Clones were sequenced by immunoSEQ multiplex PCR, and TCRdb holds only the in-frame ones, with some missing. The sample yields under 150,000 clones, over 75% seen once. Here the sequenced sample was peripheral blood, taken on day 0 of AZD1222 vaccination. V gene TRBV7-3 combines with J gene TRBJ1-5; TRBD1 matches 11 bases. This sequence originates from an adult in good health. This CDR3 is CASSFGTGGPQHF. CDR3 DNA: TGTGCCAGCAGCTTCGGGACAGGGGGGCCCCAGCATTTT.